This TCR beta chain stems from a study of CD8+CD57+ T cells in acquired aplastic anemia. Study overall: Sorted CD4+ and CD8+ cells gave an average of roughly 3 ug of DNA. Study-level points and caveats: Comparison of patients with controls identified approximately 28 shared CD8+ CDR3 sequences.

The sample holds many counts of this clonotype. Its antigen remains unknown. The template used for profiling TCR beta VDJ and CDR3 was genomic DNA. TCRdb independently ran MiXCR on the reads; one entry per CDR3 protein. The repertoire has hundreds of thousands of distinct CDR3 sequences, around 45% of them found once; the top ten carry over 7.5%. Whoever was chosen for sequencing had shown CD8+CD57+ cell expansion by flow cytometry. All patients had severe acquired aplastic anemia. By the time of blood sampling, patients had still received no therapy. This CDR3 region has 13 residues. From germline, CDR1 is MNHEY and CDR2 SVGEGT. V was clipped by 5 bases and J by 3 bases, with 9 bases between them.

The sequence was obtained from a human donor with aplastic anemia. The V call is TRBV6-2 or TRBV6-3, the J call TRBJ2-3; D not certain. Sequencing was done on a sample of sorted CD4+, CD8+, or CD8+CD57+ T cells (not recorded which) from PBMCs. DNA of the CDR3: TGTGCCAGCAGTGTGTCTAGAACAGATACGCAGTATTTT. Protein product: CASSVSRTDTQYF.